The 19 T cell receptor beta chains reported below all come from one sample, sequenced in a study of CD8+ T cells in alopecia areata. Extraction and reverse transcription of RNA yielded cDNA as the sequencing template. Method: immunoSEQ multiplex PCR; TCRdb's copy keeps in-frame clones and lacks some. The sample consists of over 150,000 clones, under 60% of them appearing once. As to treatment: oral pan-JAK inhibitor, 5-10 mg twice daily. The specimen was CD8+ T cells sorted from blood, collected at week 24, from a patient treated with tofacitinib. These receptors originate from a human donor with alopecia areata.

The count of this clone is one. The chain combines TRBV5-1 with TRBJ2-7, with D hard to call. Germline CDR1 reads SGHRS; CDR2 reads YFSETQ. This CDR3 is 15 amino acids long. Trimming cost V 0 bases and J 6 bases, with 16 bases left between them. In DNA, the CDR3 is TGCGCCAGCAGCTTGGATTCGGACGGTCTTCTCGAGCAGTACTTC. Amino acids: CASSLDSDGLLEQYF.

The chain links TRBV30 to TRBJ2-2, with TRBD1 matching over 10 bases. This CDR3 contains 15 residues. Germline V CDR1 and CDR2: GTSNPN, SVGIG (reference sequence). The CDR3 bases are TGTGCTCTCCAGCAGGGACAGGGGCGGGCCGGGGAGCTGTTTTTT. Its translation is CALQQGQGRAGELFF.

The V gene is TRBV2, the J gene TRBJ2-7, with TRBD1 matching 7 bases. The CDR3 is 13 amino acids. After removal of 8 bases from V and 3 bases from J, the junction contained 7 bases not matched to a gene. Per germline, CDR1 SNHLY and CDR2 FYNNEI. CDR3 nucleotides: TGTGCCAGCTGTGGGACAGAAGACTACGAGCAGTACTTC. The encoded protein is CASCGTEDYEQYF. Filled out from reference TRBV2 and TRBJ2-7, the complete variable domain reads EPEVTQTPSHQVTQMGQEVILRCVPISNHLYFYWYRQILGQKVEFLVSFYNNEISEKSEIFDDQFSVERPDGSNFTLKIRSTKLEDSAMYFCASCGTEDYEQYFGPGTRLTVT.

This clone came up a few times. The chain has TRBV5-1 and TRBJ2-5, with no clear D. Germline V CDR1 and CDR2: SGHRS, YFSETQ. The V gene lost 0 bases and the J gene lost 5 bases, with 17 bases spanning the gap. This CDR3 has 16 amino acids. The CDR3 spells CASSLDGLSNRETQYF. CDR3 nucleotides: TGCGCCAGCAGCTTGGATGGGCTCTCGAATCGGGAGACCCAGTACTTC.

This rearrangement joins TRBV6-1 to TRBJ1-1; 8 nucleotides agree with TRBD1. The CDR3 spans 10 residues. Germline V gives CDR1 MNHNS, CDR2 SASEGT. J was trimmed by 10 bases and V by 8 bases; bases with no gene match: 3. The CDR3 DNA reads TGTGCCAGCTCTACAGGGGGAGCTTTCTTT. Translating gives CASSTGGAFF.

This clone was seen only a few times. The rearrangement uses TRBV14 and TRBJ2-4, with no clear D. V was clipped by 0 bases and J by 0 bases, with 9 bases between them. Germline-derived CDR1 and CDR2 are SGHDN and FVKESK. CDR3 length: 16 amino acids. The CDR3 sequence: CASSQEGRIAKNIQYF. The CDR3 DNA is TGTGCCAGCAGCCAAGAAGGACGGATAGCCAAAAACATTCAGTACTTC. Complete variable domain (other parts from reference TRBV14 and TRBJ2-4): EAGVTQFPSHSVIEKGQTVTLRCDPISGHDNLYWYRRVMGKEIKFLLHFVKESKQDESGMPNNRFLAERTGGTYSTLKVQPAELEDSGVYFCASSQEGRIAKNIQYFGAGTRLSVL.

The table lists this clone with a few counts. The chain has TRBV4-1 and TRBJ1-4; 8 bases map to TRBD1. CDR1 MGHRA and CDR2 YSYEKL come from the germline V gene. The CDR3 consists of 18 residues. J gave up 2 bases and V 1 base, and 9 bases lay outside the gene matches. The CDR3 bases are TGCGCCAGCAGCCAAGTGGGCAGGGGGCAAGCGACTAATGAAAAACTGTTTTTT. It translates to CASSQVGRGQATNEKLFF.

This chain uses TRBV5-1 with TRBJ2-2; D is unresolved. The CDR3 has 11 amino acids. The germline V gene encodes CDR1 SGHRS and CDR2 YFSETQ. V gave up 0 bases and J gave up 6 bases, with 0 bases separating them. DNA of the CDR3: TGCGCCAGCAGCTTGGCCGGGGAGCTGTTTTTT. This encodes CASSLAGELFF.

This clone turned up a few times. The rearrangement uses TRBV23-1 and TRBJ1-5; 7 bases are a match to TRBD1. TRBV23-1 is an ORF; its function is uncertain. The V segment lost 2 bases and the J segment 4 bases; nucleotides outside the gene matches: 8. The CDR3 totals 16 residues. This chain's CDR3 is CASSQRPQGMNQPQHF. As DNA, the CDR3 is TGCGCCAGCAGTCAACGGCCACAGGGGATGAATCAGCCCCAGCATTTT.

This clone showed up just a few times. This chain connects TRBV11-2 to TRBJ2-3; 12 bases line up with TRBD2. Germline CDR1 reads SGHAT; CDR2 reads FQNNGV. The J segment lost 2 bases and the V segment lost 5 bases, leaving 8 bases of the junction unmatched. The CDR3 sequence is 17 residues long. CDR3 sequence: CASSEQLAGGATDTQYF. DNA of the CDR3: TGTGCCAGCAGCGAACAACTAGCGGGGGGAGCCACAGATACGCAGTATTTT.

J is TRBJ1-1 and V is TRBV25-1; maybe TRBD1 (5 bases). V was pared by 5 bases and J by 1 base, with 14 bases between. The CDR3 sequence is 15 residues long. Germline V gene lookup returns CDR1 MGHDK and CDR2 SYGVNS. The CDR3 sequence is CASSLAGGGNTEAFF. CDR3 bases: TGTGCCAGCAGTTTAGCGGGGGGTGGGAACACTGAAGCTTTCTTT.

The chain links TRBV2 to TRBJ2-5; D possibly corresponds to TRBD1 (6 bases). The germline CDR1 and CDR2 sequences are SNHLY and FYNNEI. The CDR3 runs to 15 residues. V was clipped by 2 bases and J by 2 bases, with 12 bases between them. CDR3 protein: CASSEFLDRQETQYF. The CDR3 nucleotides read TGTGCCAGCAGTGAATTCTTGGACAGACAAGAGACCCAGTACTTC.

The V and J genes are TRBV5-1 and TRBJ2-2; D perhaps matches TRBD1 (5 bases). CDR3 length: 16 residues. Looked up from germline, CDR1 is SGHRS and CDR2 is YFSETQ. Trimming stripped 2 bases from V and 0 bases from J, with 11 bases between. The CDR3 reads CASSFYGAANTGELFF. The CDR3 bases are TGCGCCAGCAGCTTTTATGGGGCGGCGAACACCGGGGAGCTGTTTTTT.

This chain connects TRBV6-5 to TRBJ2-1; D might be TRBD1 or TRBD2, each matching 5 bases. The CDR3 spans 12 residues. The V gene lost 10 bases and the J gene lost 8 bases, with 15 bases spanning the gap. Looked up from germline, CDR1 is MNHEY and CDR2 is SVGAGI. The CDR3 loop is CATRDEGYEQFF. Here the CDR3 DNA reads TGTGCCACCCGGGACGAGGGCTATGAGCAGTTCTTC.

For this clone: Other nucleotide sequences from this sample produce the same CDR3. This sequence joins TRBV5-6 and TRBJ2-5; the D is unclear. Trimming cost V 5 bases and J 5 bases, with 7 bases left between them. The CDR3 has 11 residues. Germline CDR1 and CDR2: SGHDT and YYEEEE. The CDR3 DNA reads TGTGCCAGCAGTCGTGGGGAGACCCAGTACTTC. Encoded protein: CASSRGETQYF.

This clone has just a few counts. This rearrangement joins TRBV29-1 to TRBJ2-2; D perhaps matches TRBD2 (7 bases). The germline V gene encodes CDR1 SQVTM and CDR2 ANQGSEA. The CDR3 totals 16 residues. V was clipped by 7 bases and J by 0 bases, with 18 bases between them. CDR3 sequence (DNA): TGCAGCGCCCGACTCGCGGGGGCTTCGAACACCGGGGAGCTGTTTTTT. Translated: CSARLAGASNTGELFF.

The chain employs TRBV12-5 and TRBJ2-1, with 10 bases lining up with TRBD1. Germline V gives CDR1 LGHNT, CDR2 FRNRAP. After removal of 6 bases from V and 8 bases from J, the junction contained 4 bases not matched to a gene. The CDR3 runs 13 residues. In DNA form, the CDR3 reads TGTGCTAGTGGCAGGGACAGGGGAGATGAGCAGTTCTTC. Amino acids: CASGRDRGDEQFF. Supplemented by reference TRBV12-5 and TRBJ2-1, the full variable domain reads DARVTQTPRHKVTEMGQEVTMRCQPILGHNTVFWYRQTMMQGLELLAYFRNRAPLDDSGMPKDRFSAEMPDATLATLKIQPSEPRDSAVYFCASGRDRGDEQFFGPGTRLTVL.

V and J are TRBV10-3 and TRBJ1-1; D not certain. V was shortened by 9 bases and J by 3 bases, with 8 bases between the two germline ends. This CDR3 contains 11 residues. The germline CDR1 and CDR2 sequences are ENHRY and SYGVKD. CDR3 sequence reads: CAIYDDTEAFF. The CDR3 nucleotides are TGTGCCATTTATGACGACACTGAAGCTTTCTTT.

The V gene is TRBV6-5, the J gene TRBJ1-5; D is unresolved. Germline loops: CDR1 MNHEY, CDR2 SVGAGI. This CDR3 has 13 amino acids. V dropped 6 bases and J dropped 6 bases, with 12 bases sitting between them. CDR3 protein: CASRESSVQPQHF. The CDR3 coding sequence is TGTGCCAGCAGGGAGTCTTCGGTTCAGCCCCAGCATTTT.